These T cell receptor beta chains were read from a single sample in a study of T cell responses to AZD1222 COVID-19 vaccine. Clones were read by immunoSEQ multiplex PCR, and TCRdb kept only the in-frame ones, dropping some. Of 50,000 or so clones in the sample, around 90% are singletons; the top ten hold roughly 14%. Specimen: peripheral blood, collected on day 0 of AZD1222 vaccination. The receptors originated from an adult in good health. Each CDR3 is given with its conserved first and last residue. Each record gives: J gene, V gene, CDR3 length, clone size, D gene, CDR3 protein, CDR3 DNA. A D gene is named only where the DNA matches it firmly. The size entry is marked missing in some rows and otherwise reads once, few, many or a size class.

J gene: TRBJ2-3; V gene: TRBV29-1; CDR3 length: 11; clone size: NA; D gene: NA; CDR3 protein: CSVTHPDTQYF; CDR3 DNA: TGCAGCGTGACCCACCCAGATACGCAGTATTTT
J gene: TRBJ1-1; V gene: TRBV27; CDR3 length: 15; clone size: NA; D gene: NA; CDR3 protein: CASGTYDRPETEAFF; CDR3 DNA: TGTGCCAGCGGAACCTACGACAGGCCCGAAACTGAAGCTTTCTTT
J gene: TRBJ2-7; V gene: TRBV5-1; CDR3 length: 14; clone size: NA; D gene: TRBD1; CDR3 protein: CASSRGQGQYEQYF; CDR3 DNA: TGCGCCAGCAGCCGGGGACAGGGACAGTACGAGCAGTACTTC
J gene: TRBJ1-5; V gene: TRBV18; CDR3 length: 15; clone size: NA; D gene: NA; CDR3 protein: CASSPGQGMGQPQHF; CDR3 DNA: TGTGCCAGCTCACCGGGGCAGGGTATGGGGCAGCCCCAGCATTTT
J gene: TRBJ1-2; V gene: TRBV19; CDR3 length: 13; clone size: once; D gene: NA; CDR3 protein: CASSIGDLYGYTF; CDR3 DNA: TGTGCCAGTAGTATCGGGGACCTCTATGGCTACACCTTC
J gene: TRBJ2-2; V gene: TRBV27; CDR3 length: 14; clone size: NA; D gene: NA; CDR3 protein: CASSFQVNTGELFF; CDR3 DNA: TGTGCCAGCAGTTTCCAGGTGAACACCGGGGAGCTGTTTTTT
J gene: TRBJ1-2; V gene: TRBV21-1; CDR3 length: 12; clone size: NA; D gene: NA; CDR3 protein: CASSNRTYGYTF; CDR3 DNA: TGTGCCAGCAGCAACCGGACCTATGGCTACACCTTC
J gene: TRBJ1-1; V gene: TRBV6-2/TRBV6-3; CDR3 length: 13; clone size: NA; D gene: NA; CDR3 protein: CASSYRVDTEAFF; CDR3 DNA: TGTGCCAGCAGTTACCGGGTGGACACTGAAGCTTTCTTT
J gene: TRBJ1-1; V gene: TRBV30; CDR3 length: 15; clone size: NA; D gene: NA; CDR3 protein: CAWSRPLTLNTEAFF; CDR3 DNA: TGTGCCTGGAGTCGCCCCCTCACATTGAACACTGAAGCTTTCTTT
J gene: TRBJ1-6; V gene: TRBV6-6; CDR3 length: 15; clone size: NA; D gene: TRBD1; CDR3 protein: CASRDRGSGNSPLHF; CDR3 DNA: TGTGCCAGCAGAGACAGGGGAAGTGGGAATTCACCCCTCCACTTT
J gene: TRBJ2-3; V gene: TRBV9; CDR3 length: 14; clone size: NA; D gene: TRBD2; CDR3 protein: CASSVSGRGDTQYF; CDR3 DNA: TGTGCCAGCAGCGTTAGCGGGAGAGGAGATACGCAGTATTTT
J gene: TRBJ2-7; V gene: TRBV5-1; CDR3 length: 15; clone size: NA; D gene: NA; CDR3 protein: CASSLDLGAGNEQYF; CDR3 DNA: TGCGCCAGCAGCTTGGATCTTGGGGCGGGGAACGAGCAGTACTTC
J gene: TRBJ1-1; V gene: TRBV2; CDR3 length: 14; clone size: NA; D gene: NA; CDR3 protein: CASTRDKGGTEAFF; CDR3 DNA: TGTGCCAGCACTAGGGACAAAGGGGGGACTGAAGCTTTCTTT
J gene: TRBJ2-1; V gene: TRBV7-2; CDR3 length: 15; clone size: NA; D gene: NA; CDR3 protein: CASSQMGTNRNEQFF; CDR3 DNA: TGTGCCAGCAGCCAAATGGGGACAAATCGCAATGAGCAGTTCTTC
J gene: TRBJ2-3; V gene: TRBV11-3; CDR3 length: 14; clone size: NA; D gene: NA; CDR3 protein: CASSLRRTTDTQYF; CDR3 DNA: TGTGCCAGCAGCTTACGACGGACTACAGATACGCAGTATTTT
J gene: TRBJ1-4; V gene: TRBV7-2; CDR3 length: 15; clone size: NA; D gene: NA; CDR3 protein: CASSLAGPPGGILFF; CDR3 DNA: TGTGCCAGCAGCTTAGCGGGGCCCCCCGGTGGAATACTGTTTTTT
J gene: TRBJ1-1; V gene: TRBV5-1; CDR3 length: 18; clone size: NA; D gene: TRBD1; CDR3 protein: CASSLGSTGTGRDTEAFF; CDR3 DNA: TGCGCCAGCAGCTTGGGTTCTACCGGGACAGGGAGGGACACTGAAGCTTTCTTT
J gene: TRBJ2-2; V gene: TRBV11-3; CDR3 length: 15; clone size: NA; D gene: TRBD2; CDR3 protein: CASSLRLAGGGELFF; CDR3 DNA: TGTGCCAGCAGCCTCCGACTAGCGGGAGGCGGGGAGCTGTTTTTT
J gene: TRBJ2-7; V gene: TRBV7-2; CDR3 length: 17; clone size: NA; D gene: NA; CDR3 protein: CASSFQGIVGGSYEQYF; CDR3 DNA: TGTGCCAGCAGCTTCCAAGGGATCGTGGGCGGGTCCTACGAGCAGTACTTC
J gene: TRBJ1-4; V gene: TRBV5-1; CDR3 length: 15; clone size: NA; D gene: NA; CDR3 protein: CASSLTGTTNEKLFF; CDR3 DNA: TGCGCCAGCAGCTTGACAGGCACAACTAATGAAAAACTGTTTTTT
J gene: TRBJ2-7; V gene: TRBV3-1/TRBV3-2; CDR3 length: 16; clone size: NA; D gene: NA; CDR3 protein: CASSQGMGGSSYEQYF; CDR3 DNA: TGTGCCAGCAGCCAAGGGATGGGCGGAAGCTCCTACGAGCAGTACTTC
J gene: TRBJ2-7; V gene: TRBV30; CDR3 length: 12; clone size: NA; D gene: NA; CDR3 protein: CAWSAASHEQYF; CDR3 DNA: TGTGCCTGGAGTGCGGCAAGCCACGAGCAGTACTTC
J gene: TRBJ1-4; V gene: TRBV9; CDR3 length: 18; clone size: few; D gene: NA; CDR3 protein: CASSVDMGVGIQDEKLFF; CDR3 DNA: TGTGCCAGCAGCGTAGATATGGGGGTAGGTATTCAGGATGAAAAACTGTTTTTT
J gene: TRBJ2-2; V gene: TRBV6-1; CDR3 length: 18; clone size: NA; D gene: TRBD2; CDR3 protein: CASSDPGLAGVNTGELFF; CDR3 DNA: TGTGCCAGCAGTGACCCGGGACTAGCGGGAGTAAACACCGGGGAGCTGTTTTTT
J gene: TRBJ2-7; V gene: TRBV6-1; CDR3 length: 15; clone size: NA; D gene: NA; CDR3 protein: CASSESGSLSYEQYF; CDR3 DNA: TGTGCCAGCAGTGAAAGTGGAAGTTTGTCCTACGAGCAGTACTTC
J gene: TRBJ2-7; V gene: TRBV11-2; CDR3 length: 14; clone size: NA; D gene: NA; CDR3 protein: CASSPDHNSYEQYF; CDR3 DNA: TGTGCCAGCAGCCCAGACCACAATTCCTACGAGCAGTACTTC